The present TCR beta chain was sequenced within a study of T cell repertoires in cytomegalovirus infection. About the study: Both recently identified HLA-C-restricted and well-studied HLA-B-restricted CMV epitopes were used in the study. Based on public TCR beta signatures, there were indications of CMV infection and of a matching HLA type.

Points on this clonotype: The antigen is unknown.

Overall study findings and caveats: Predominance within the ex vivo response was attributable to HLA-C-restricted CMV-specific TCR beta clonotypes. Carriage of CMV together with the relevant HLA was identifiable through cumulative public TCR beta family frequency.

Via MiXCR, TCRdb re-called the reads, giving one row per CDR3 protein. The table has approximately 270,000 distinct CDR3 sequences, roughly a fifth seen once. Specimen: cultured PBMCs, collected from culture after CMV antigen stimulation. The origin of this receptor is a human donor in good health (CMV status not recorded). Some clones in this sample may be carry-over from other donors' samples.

The CDR3 spells CASSLGSSLSSYNEQFF. In DNA, the CDR3 is TGTGCCAGCAGCTTAGGGAGTAGCTTGAGCTCCTACAATGAGCAGTTCTTC. The J gene is TRBJ2-1, the V gene TRBV7-2; D ambiguous. This CDR3 spans 17 amino acids. Germline assignment: CDR1 SGHTA and CDR2 FQGNSA. Trimming shortened V by 1 base and J by 0 bases, and 13 bases separated the two germline ends. Combining the CDR3 with reference TRBV7-2 and TRBJ2-1 gives the whole variable domain GAGVSQSPSNKVTEKGKDVELRCDPISGHTALYWYRQSLGQGLEFLIYFQGNSAPDKSGLPSDRFSAERTGGSVSTLTIQRTQQEDSAVYLCASSLGSSLSSYNEQFFGPGTRLTVL.